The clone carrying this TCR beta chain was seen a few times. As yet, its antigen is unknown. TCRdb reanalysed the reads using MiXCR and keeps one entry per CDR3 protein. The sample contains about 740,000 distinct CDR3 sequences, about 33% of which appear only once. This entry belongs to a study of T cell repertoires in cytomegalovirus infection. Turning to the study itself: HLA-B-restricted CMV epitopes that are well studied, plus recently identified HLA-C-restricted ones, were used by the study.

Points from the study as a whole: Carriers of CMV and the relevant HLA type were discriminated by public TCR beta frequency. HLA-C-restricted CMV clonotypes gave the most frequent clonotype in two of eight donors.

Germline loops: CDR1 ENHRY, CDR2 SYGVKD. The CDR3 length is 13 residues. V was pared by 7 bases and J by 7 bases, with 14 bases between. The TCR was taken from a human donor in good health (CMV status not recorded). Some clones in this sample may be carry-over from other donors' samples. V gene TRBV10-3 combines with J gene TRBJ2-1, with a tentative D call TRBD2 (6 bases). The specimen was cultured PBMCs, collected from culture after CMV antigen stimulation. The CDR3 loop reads CAIIGGGMNEQFF. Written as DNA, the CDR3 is TGTGCCATCATAGGCGGCGGGATGAATGAGCAGTTCTTC.